Following are 13 T cell receptor beta chains from one sample sequenced in a study of STAT5B mutations in CD4+ large granular lymphocyte leukemia. The assay was immunoSEQ multiplex PCR, and TCRdb's table has in-frame clones only and misses some. The sample has over 30,000 clones, less than 85% seen once. Input material: CD4+ T cells from blood buffy coats. The source is a human donor in good health.

The gene calls are TRBV11-1 and TRBJ1-2, with D perhaps matching TRBD1 (5 bases). The CDR3 runs to 13 residues. Germline lookup yields CDR1 SGHAT and CDR2 FQDESV (reference sequence). V was cut by 5 bases and J by 2 bases, with 9 bases left in between. CDR3 DNA sequence: TGTGCCAGCAGCGTAGACAGAAACTATGGCTACACCTTC. Its translation is CASSVDRNYGYTF.

The gene calls are TRBV4-3 and TRBJ1-5; D unresolved. There are 15 residues in the CDR3. V gave up 0 bases and J gave up 7 bases, with 13 bases separating them. The germline CDR1 and CDR2 sequences are LGHNA and YSLEER. The CDR3 here is CASSQDLKGGQPQHF. The CDR3, as DNA: TGCGCCAGCAGCCAAGATCTAAAGGGAGGCCAGCCCCAGCATTTT.

The rearrangement links TRBV18 to TRBJ2-5; D ambiguous. CDR3 size: 14 residues. V was trimmed by 2 bases and J by 0 bases, leaving 7 bases between them. Germline V gene data show CDR1 as KGHSH and CDR2 as LQKENI. The CDR3 DNA follows: TGTGCCAGCTCACCAGCGGTATACCAAGAGACCCAGTACTTC. Residues: CASSPAVYQETQYF.

The chain couples TRBV7-3 to TRBJ2-3, with D maybe TRBD2 (5 bases). There are 12 residues in the CDR3. V was shortened by 5 bases and J by 5 bases, with 8 bases between the two germline ends. The V gene's germline CDR1 is SGHTA and CDR2 FQGTGA. This chain's CDR3 is CASSRAGDTQYF. The CDR3 DNA reads TGTGCCAGCAGCCGTGCGGGAGATACGCAGTATTTT.

The chain recombines TRBV7-2 with TRBJ1-5, with 10 bases matching TRBD1. CDR3 size: 15 residues. The J segment lost 5 bases and the V segment lost 1 base, leaving 2 bases of the junction unmatched. From germline, CDR1 is SGHTA and CDR2 FQGNSA. The CDR3 DNA sequence: TGTGCCAGCAGCTTAGGGGACAGGGGATATCAGCCCCAGCATTTT. The encoded protein is CASSLGDRGYQPQHF.

V is TRBV11-2 and J is TRBJ2-3; weak D call: TRBD1 (6 bases). This CDR3 region has 14 residues. Trimming pared 6 bases from V and 5 bases from J, leaving 15 bases between. The germline gives CDR1 SGHAT, CDR2 FQNNGV. The CDR3 DNA reads as TGTGCCAGCAGTAGGCAGGGGATGAGAGATACGCAGTATTTT. It specifies CASSRQGMRDTQYF.

The V and J genes are TRBV10-3 and TRBJ2-2; 11 bases are a match to TRBD2. The V segment lost 4 bases and the J segment 6 bases; nucleotides outside the gene matches: 13. Germline V gene data show CDR1 as ENHRY and CDR2 as SYGVKD. The CDR3 spans 18 residues. The CDR3 bases are TGTGCCATCAGTGGGGTAGGGCTAGCGGGAGGAAAGGCCGGGGAGCTGTTTTTT. This encodes CAISGVGLAGGKAGELFF.

The table lists this clone with a count of one. This chain links TRBV28 with TRBJ2-7, with D unresolved. The V and J ends lost 4 bases and 0 bases respectively, with 10 bases between them. The CDR3 length is 14 residues. Germline V lookup: CDR1 MDHEN, CDR2 SYDVKM. Here the CDR3 reads CASSYGGSSYEQYF. As DNA, the CDR3 is TGTGCCAGCAGTTATGGTGGAAGCTCCTACGAGCAGTACTTC.

The chain combines TRBV14 with TRBJ2-7, with 13 bases identical to TRBD2. Germline V gene data show CDR1 as SGHDN and CDR2 as FVKESK. The CDR3 is 16 residues long. After removal of 4 bases from V and 2 bases from J, the junction contained 5 bases not matched to a gene. Here the CDR3 DNA reads TGTGCCAGCAGCCCGGGCGGACTAGCGGGGGCCTACGAGCAGTACTTC. Amino acid sequence: CASSPGGLAGAYEQYF.

V usage is TRBV6-1 and J usage is TRBJ2-3; a weak D match, TRBD2 (6 bases). With 4 bases removed from V and 2 bases from J, the gap between germline ends came to 10 bases. Germline-derived CDR1 and CDR2 are MNHNS and SASEGT. CDR3 size: 14 residues. This CDR3 reads CASSGGGSTDTQYF. The CDR3 DNA reads TGTGCCAGCAGTGGGGGAGGTTCCACAGATACGCAGTATTTT.

The gene calls are TRBV11-2 and TRBJ2-7; possible D gene TRBD1, 6 bases. The germline V gene encodes CDR1 SGHAT and CDR2 FQNNGV. V gave up 3 bases and J gave up 6 bases, with 9 bases separating them. The length of the CDR3 is 12 residues. The CDR3 DNA sequence: TGTGCCAGCAGCTTCACAGGGACCGAGCAGTACTTC. Amino acid sequence: CASSFTGTEQYF.

V is TRBV18 and J is TRBJ2-4; possibly TRBD1 for D (6 bases). The CDR3 totals 15 residues. Germline V lookup: CDR1 KGHSH, CDR2 LQKENI. Deletions cut 4 bases from V and 2 bases from J, with 12 bases between. CDR3 DNA: TGTGCCAGCTCACTACTGCAGGGGTCCAAAAACATTCAGTACTTC. Translated: CASSLLQGSKNIQYF.

The V gene is TRBV7-8, the J gene TRBJ2-7, with 7 bases matching TRBD1. CDR3 size: 16 residues. V lost 5 bases to trimming and J lost 0 bases; unmatched junction nucleotides: 10. Per germline, CDR1 SGHVS and CDR2 FQNEAQ. CDR3 nucleotide sequence: TGTGCCAGCAGCCGCAATCCGGGACAGAGCTCCTACGAGCAGTACTTC. Its translation is CASSRNPGQSSYEQYF.